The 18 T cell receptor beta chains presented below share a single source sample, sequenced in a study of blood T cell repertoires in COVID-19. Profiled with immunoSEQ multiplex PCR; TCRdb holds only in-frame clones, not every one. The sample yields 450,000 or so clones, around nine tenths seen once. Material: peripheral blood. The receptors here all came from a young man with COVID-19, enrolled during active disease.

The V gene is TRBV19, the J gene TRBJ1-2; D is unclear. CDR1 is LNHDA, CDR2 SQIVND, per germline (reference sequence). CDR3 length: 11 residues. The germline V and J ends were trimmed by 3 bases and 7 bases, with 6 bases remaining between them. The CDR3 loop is CASSITGGYTF. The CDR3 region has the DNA TGTGCCAGTAGTATTACCGGTGGCTACACCTTC.

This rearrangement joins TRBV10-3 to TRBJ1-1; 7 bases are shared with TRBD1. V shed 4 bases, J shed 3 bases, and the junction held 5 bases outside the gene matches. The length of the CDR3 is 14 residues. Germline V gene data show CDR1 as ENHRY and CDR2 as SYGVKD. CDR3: CAISGRQGDTEAFF. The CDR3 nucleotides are TGTGCCATCAGTGGACGACAGGGTGACACTGAAGCTTTCTTT.

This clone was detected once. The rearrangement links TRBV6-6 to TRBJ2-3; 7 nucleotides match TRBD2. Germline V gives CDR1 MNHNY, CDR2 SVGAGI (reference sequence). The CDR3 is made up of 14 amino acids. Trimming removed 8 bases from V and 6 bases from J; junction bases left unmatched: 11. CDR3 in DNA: TGTGCCAGCTGGAAGGGAGGGATCTGGGATACGCAGTATTTT. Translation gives CASWKGGIWDTQYF.

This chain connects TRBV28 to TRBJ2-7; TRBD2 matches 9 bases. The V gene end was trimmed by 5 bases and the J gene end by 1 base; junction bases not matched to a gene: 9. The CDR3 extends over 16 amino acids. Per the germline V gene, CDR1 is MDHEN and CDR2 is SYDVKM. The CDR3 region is CASSRVRTSDSYEQYF. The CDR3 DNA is TGTGCCAGCAGTCGAGTAAGGACTAGCGATTCCTACGAGCAGTACTTC.

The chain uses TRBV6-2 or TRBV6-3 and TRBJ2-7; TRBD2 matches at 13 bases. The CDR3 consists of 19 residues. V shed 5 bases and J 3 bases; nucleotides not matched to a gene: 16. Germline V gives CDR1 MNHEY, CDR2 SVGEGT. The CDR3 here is CASSTSGRGRANPLYEQYF. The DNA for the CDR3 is TGTGCCAGCAGTACTAGCGGGAGGGGTCGGGCCAACCCTCTCTACGAGCAGTACTTC.

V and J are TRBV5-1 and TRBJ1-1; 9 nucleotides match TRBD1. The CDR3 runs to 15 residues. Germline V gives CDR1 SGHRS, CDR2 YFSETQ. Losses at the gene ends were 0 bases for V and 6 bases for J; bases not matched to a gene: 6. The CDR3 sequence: CASSLGPTGGSEAFF. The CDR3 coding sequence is TGCGCCAGCAGCTTGGGACCTACAGGGGGCTCTGAAGCTTTCTTT.

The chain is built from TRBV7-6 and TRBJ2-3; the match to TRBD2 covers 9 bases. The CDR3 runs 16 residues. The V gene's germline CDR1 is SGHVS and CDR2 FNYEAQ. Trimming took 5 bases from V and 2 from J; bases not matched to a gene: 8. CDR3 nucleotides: TGTGCCAGCAGCAGAGGAGCGGGGGGCGTCACAGATACGCAGTATTTT. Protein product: CASSRGAGGVTDTQYF.

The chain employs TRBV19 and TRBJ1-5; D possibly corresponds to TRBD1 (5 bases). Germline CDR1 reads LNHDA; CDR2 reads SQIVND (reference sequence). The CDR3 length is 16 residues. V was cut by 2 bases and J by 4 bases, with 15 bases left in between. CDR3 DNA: TGTGCCAGTAGTATATCACTGTCGACAGAAAATCAGCCCCAGCATTTT. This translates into CASSISLSTENQPQHF.

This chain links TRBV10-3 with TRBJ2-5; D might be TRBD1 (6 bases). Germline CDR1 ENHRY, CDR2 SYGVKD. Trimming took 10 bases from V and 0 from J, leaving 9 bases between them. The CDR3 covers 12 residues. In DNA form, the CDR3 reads TGTGCCAGCCGACAGGACCAAGAGACCCAGTACTTC. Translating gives CASRQDQETQYF.

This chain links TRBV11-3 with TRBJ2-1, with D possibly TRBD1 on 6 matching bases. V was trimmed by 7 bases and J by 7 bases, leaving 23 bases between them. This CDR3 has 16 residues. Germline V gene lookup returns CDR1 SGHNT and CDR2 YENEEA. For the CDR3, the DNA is TGTGCCAGCAACCAACAGGGATCCGTTCCGGGGAATGAGCAGTTCTTC. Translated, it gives CASNQQGSVPGNEQFF.

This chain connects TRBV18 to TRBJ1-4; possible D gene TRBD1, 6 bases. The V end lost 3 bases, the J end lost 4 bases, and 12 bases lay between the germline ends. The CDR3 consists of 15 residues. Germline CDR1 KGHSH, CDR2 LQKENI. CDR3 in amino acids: CASSPQQGSNEKLFF. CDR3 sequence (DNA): TGTGCCAGCTCACCGCAACAGGGAAGTAATGAAAAACTGTTTTTT.

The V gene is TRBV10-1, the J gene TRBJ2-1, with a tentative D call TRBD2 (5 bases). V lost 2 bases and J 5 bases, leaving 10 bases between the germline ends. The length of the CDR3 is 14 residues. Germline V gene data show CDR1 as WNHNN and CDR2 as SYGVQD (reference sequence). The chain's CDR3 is CASSEGLQDNEQFF. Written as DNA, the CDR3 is TGCGCCAGCAGTGAGGGACTCCAAGACAATGAGCAGTTCTTC.

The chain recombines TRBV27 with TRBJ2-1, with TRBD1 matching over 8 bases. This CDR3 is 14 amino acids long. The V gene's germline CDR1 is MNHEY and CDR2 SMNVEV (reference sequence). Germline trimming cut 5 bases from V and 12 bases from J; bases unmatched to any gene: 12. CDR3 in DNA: TGTGCCAGCAGTATCACAGGGGGGAGGAAGGGGCAGTTCTTC. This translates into CASSITGGRKGQFF.

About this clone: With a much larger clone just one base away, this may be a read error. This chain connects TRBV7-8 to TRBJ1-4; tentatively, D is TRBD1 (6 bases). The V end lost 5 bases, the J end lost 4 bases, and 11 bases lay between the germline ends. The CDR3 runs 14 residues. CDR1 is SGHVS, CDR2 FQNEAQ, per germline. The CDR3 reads CASSPDRSNEKLFF. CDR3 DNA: TGTGCCAGCAGCCCCGACAGGAGTAATGAAAAACTGTTTTTT.

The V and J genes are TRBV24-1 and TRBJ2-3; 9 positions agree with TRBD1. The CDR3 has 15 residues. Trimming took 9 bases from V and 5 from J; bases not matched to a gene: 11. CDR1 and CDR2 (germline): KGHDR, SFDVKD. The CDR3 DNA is TGTGCCACCTCCCGAGGGGGACAGGGAGGAGATACGCAGTATTTT. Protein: CATSRGGQGGDTQYF.

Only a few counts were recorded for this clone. The CDR3 nucleotides read TGTGCCAGCGGAGGGGGCTTCGGAGAGACCCAGTACTTC. Translating it yields CASGGGFGETQYF. This rearrangement joins TRBV2 to TRBJ2-5; TRBD1 might be the D (7 bases). V lost 8 bases and J 4 bases, leaving 14 bases between the germline ends. This CDR3 is built from 13 residues. Germline V gene lookup returns CDR1 SNHLY and CDR2 FYNNEI.

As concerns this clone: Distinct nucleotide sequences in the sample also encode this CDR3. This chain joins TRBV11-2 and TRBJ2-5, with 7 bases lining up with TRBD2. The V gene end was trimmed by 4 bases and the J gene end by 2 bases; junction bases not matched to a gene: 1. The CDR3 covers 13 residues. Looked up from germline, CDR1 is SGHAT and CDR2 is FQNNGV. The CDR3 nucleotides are TGTGCCAGCAGCTCGGGACTACAAGAGACCCAGTACTTC. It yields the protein CASSSGLQETQYF.

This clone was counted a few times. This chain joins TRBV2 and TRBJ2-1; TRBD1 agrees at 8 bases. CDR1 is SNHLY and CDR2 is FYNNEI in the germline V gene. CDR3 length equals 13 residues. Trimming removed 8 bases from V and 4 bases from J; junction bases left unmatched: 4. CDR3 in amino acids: CASLGQEYNEQFF. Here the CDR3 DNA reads TGTGCCAGCTTGGGACAGGAGTACAATGAGCAGTTCTTC.